These 27 T cell receptor beta chains share one sample of origin, sequenced in a study of PD-L1 blockade in urothelial cancer. Time point noted: pretreatment peripheral blood. Data came from immunoSEQ multiplex PCR; TCRdb stores just in-frame clones and leaves some out. This table holds roughly 40,000 clones, 91% found once. Sequences were derived from PBMCs, sampled around atezolizumab (anti-PD-L1) treatment. The receptor source for this set is a woman aged 55-69 years with urothelial cancer.

This clone has just a few counts. V gene TRBV30 combines with J gene TRBJ1-3; D unresolved. There are 13 residues in the CDR3. Deletions cut 0 bases from V and 3 bases from J, with 6 bases between. The germline V gene has CDR1 GTSNPN and CDR2 SVGIG (reference sequence). For the CDR3, the DNA is TGTGCCTGGAGTGTTGTAGTTGGAAACACCATATATTTT. It yields the protein CAWSVVVGNTIYF.

V gene TRBV18 combines with J gene TRBJ1-2, with 12 bases that match TRBD1. CDR3 length equals 16 residues. CDR1 is KGHSH and CDR2 is LQKENI in the germline V gene. Trimming took 3 bases from V and 5 from J; bases not matched to a gene: 7. The CDR3 is CASSPGQGAPGYGYTF. CDR3 DNA sequence: TGTGCCAGCTCACCGGGACAGGGGGCGCCTGGATATGGCTACACCTTC. The complete variable domain, with remaining parts taken from reference TRBV18 and TRBJ1-2, reads NAGVMQNPRHLVRRRGQEARLRCSPMKGHSHVYWYRQLPEEGLKFMVYLQKENIIDESGMPKERFSAEFPKEGPSILRIQQVVRGDSAAYFCASSPGQGAPGYGYTFGSGTRLTVV.

V is TRBV7-2 and J is TRBJ2-3; 8 nucleotides align to TRBD2. J gave up 4 bases and V 5 bases, and 11 bases lay outside the gene matches. The germline gives CDR1 SGHTA, CDR2 FQGNSA. The CDR3 is 16 residues long. The CDR3 DNA is TGTGCCAGCAGCCCTTTGGGAGCGGGAGTTGCAGATACGCAGTATTTT. It specifies CASSPLGAGVADTQYF.

V gene TRBV7-8 combines with J gene TRBJ2-1; weak D call: TRBD2 (6 bases). CDR1 is SGHVS, CDR2 FQNEAQ, per germline. V dropped 7 bases and J dropped 3 bases, with 19 bases sitting between them. The CDR3 totals 16 residues. Written as DNA, the CDR3 is TGTGCCAGCAACCCGAGTGGAGGGGCCGTCTACAATGAGCAGTTCTTC. It codes for CASNPSGGAVYNEQFF. Full variable domain (outside the CDR3, taken from reference TRBV7-8 and TRBJ2-1): GAGVSQSPRYKVAKRGQDVALRCDPISGHVSLFWYQQALGQGPEFLTYFQNEAQLDKSGLPSDRFFAERPEGSVSTLKIQRTQQEDSAVYLCASNPSGGAVYNEQFFGPGTRLTVL.

The rearrangement joins TRBV29-1 to TRBJ2-5, with D unresolved. CDR3 length equals 13 residues. The germline gives CDR1 SQVTM, CDR2 ANQGSEA. In nucleotides, the CDR3 is TGCGCGGTAGAGCACACCAGCCAAGAGACCCAGTACTTC. It codes for CAVEHTSQETQYF. Full variable domain (rest looked up from reference TRBV29-1 and TRBJ2-5): SAVISQKPSRDICQRGTSLTIQCQVDSQVTMMFWYRQQPGQSLTLIATANQGSEATYESGFVIDKFPISRPNLTFSTLTVSNMSPEDSSIYLCAVEHTSQETQYFGPGTRLLVL.

This sequence joins TRBV11-2 and TRBJ2-7; possible D gene TRBD2, 6 bases. Trimming left V 3 bases short and J 3 bases short, with 18 bases between. The germline V gene has CDR1 SGHAT and CDR2 FQNNGV. The CDR3 is made up of 16 amino acids. The CDR3 region has the DNA TGTGCCAGCAGCTTCCTTACTAGCTGGGGGGACTACGAGCAGTACTTC. Its translation is CASSFLTSWGDYEQYF.

This CDR3 reads CASSEQQGNYGYTF. CDR3 in DNA: TGTGCCAGCAGTGAACAACAGGGAAACTATGGCTACACCTTC. The chain links TRBV25-1 to TRBJ1-2; TRBD1 is a possible D gene (6 bases). The V gene's germline CDR1 is MGHDK and CDR2 SYGVNS. The CDR3 loop spans 14 amino acids. V was clipped by 2 bases and J by 2 bases, with 9 bases between them.

This chain joins TRBV18 and TRBJ1-5; possibly TRBD1 for D (5 bases). Germline V gene sequence: CDR1 KGHSH, CDR2 LQKENI. Deletions cut 2 bases from V and 2 bases from J, with 7 bases between. This CDR3 spans 14 amino acids. CDR3: CASSPGAGNQPQHF. In DNA form, the CDR3 reads TGTGCCAGCTCACCAGGGGCTGGCAATCAGCCCCAGCATTTT.

The V call is TRBV30, the J call TRBJ2-6; 10 bases agree with TRBD1. Germline V CDR1 and CDR2: GTSNPN, SVGIG (reference sequence). This CDR3 contains 16 residues. Unmatched junction bases numbered 5, after V lost 5 bases and J lost 1 base. CDR3 loop: CAWSGQGISGANVLTF. CDR3 DNA sequence: TGTGCCTGGTCGGGACAGGGGATTTCTGGGGCCAACGTCCTGACTTTC.

This chain uses TRBV7-8 with TRBJ1-2, with TRBD1 matching 9 bases. The V segment lost 2 bases and the J segment 2 bases; nucleotides outside the gene matches: 18. The CDR3 consists of 20 residues. Germline V gives CDR1 SGHVS, CDR2 FQNEAQ. For the CDR3, the DNA is TGTGCCAGCAGCTTACCGACGAGGCCGGGACAGGGTCGGGACAACTATGGCTACACCTTC. Translating it yields CASSLPTRPGQGRDNYGYTF.

The chain has TRBV6-5 and TRBJ1-2; 10 bases line up with TRBD1. With V trimmed by 4 bases and J by 7 bases, 12 bases remained unmatched. The germline gives CDR1 MNHEY, CDR2 SVGAGI. This CDR3 has 16 amino acids. The CDR3 DNA reads as TGTGCCAGCAGTTCGCCCCGGACAGGGGGGCTTGGTGGCTACACCTTC. Residues: CASSSPRTGGLGGYTF.

The V gene is TRBV19, the J gene TRBJ2-7; D gene ambiguous. Germline-derived CDR1 and CDR2 are LNHDA and SQIVND (reference sequence). This CDR3 is built from 14 residues. Deletions cut 4 bases from V and 0 bases from J, with 10 bases between. The CDR3 region has the DNA TGTGCCAGTAGTAGCGGCCCCAGCTCCTACGAGCAGTACTTC. This encodes CASSSGPSSYEQYF.

J is TRBJ1-5 and V is TRBV27; TRBD1 aligns across 10 bases. The CDR3 covers 15 residues. The germline gives CDR1 MNHEY, CDR2 SMNVEV (reference sequence). Trimming removed 5 bases from V and 6 bases from J; junction bases left unmatched: 7. CDR3 sequence: CASSPTGGVGQPQHF. The CDR3 nucleotides are TGTGCCAGCAGTCCGACAGGGGGCGTCGGTCAGCCCCAGCATTTT.

This chain links TRBV25-1 with TRBJ2-7; 14 nucleotides match TRBD2. The V gene end was trimmed by 1 base and the J gene end by 4 bases; junction bases not matched to a gene: 3. From germline, CDR1 is MGHDK and CDR2 SYGVNS. This CDR3 spans 16 amino acids. The CDR3 DNA reads TGTGCCAGCAGTGAATGGGGGACTAGCGGGAGTTACGAGCAGTACTTC. The encoded protein is CASSEWGTSGSYEQYF.

The chain couples TRBV7-2 to TRBJ2-1; TRBD1 is a possible D gene (6 bases). Germline V gene lookup returns CDR1 SGHTA and CDR2 FQGNSA. The CDR3 has 16 residues. Trimming pared 1 base from V and 4 bases from J, leaving 14 bases between. DNA for the CDR3: TGTGCCAGCAGCTTAGGTGCAGGGGTTTCGTACAATGAGCAGTTCTTC. This codes for CASSLGAGVSYNEQFF. The variable domain in full, with the rest retrieved from reference TRBV7-2 and TRBJ2-1, is GAGVSQSPSNKVTEKGKDVELRCDPISGHTALYWYRQSLGQGLEFLIYFQGNSAPDKSGLPSDRFSAERTGGSVSTLTIQRTQQEDSAVYLCASSLGAGVSYNEQFFGPGTRLTVL.

V usage is TRBV7-3 and J usage is TRBJ2-1; 7 bases are shared with TRBD2. V gave up 5 bases and J gave up 4 bases; unmatched junction bases: 17. Germline lookup yields CDR1 SGHTA and CDR2 FQGTGA. This CDR3 has 18 amino acids. The CDR3 nucleotides are TGTGCCAGCAGCCCCGAGGGTGGGGCGGGAGAGATGTACAATGAGCAGTTCTTC. Its protein is CASSPEGGAGEMYNEQFF.

V and J are TRBV2 and TRBJ1-4; perhaps TRBD1 as D (5 bases). CDR1 is SNHLY, CDR2 FYNNEI, per germline. V was cut by 6 bases and J by 4 bases, with 15 bases left in between. The CDR3 contains 15 residues. The CDR3 loop is CASRVDGDSNEKLFF. The CDR3 coding sequence is TGTGCCAGCAGGGTGGACGGAGACAGTAATGAAAAACTGTTTTTT.

The J gene is TRBJ1-5, the V gene TRBV28; no clear D gene. Germline assignment: CDR1 MDHEN and CDR2 SYDVKM. The length of the CDR3 is 14 residues. Deletions cut 3 bases from V and 1 base from J, with 7 bases between. Here the CDR3 DNA reads TGTGCCAGCAGTTTCTCCTCCAGCAATCAGCCCCAGCATTTT. Its translation is CASSFSSSNQPQHF. Variable domain in full (rest from reference TRBV28 and TRBJ1-5): DVKVTQSSRYLVKRTGEKVFLECVQDMDHENMFWYRQDPGLGLRLIYFSYDVKMKEKGDIPEGYSVSREKKERFSLILESASTNQTSMYLCASSFSSSNQPQHFGDGTRLSIL.

V is TRBV5-8 and J is TRBJ2-7; 9 bases fit TRBD2. There are 15 residues in the CDR3. In germline, CDR1 is SGHTS, CDR2 YDEGEE. Losses at the gene ends were 4 bases for V and 0 bases for J; bases not matched to a gene: 5. CDR3 amino acids: CASSVGLASSYEQYF. The CDR3 nucleotides read TGTGCCAGCAGCGTAGGACTAGCGAGCTCCTACGAGCAGTACTTC.

This chain connects TRBV4-3 to TRBJ2-7, with TRBD1 identical over 10 bases. This CDR3 is built from 16 residues. V shed 3 bases, J shed 3 bases, and the junction held 8 bases outside the gene matches. CDR1 LGHNA and CDR2 YSLEER come from the germline V gene. The CDR3 region has the DNA TGCGCCAGCAGCCAGGTCCGGGACAGGGGACTCTACGAGCAGTACTTC. Translating gives CASSQVRDRGLYEQYF.

The sample holds a few counts of this clone. J is TRBJ1-2 and V is TRBV29-1; 9 nucleotides line up with TRBD1. Germline assignment: CDR1 SQVTM and CDR2 ANQGSEA. The CDR3 runs to 15 residues. The ends lost 4 bases at V and 8 bases at J; junction bases unmatched: 14. The CDR3 spells CSVGTGGQGSEGYTF. The CDR3 nucleotides are TGCAGCGTTGGCACGGGGGGACAGGGCTCTGAGGGCTACACCTTC.

The V gene is TRBV6-1, the J gene TRBJ2-7, with a weak D call TRBD1 (7 bases). V lost 6 bases and J 7 bases, leaving 19 bases between the germline ends. CDR1 and CDR2 (germline): MNHNS, SASEGT. The CDR3 extends over 14 amino acids. CDR3 DNA sequence: TGTGCCAGCAGGATCGTAGACAGGGCGGGAGAGCAGTACTTC. This gives the protein CASRIVDRAGEQYF.

J is TRBJ2-2 and V is TRBV10-1, with 8 bases that match TRBD2. CDR1 is WNHNN and CDR2 is SYGVQD in the germline V gene (reference sequence). V shed 3 bases, J shed 3 bases, and the junction held 6 bases outside the gene matches. CDR3 size: 16 residues. CDR3 region: CASSERAGAYTGELFF. CDR3 DNA sequence: TGCGCCAGCAGTGAACGAGCGGGAGCATACACCGGGGAGCTGTTTTTT.

A single count supports this clone. This chain connects TRBV13 to TRBJ2-5, with D unclear. The CDR3 has 19 amino acids. Germline CDR1 and CDR2: PRHDT and FYEKMQ (reference sequence). V was trimmed by 4 bases and J by 1 base, leaving 25 bases between them. This chain's CDR3 is CASSSPIDTPGPIQETQYF. The CDR3, as DNA: TGTGCCAGCAGCTCACCGATCGACACCCCCGGCCCAATCCAAGAGACCCAGTACTTC.

J is TRBJ1-5 and V is TRBV28; 9 nucleotides agree with TRBD1. V was pared by 5 bases and J by 2 bases, with 7 bases of the junction left unmatched. This CDR3 region has 16 residues. The germline V gene has CDR1 MDHEN and CDR2 SYDVKM. Written as DNA, the CDR3 is TGTGCCAGCAGTATCAATTGGACAGGGGGCAATCAGCCCCAGCATTTT. Its protein is CASSINWTGGNQPQHF.

CDR3 DNA: TGTGCCAGCAGCTCAGGACAGGGGGCAGGCAATCAGCCCCAGCATTTT. Translation gives CASSSGQGAGNQPQHF. The chain combines TRBV7-9 with TRBJ1-5, with 11 bases lining up with TRBD1. Germline-derived CDR1 and CDR2 are SEHNR and FQNEAQ (reference sequence). This CDR3 region has 16 residues. Germline trimming cut 4 bases from V and 2 bases from J; bases unmatched to any gene: 4.

This clone appeared once. The chain recombines TRBV25-1 with TRBJ1-1; D perhaps matches TRBD1 (5 bases). This CDR3 is built from 14 residues. The germline V and J ends were trimmed by 4 bases and 1 base, with 10 bases remaining between them. Germline loops: CDR1 MGHDK, CDR2 SYGVNS. CDR3 protein: CASSGQDRNTEAFF. CDR3 DNA: TGTGCCAGCAGTGGCCAAGACAGGAACACTGAAGCTTTCTTT.